This TCR beta chain was documented in a study of T cell responses to AZD1222 COVID-19 vaccine. V gave up 0 bases and J gave up 1 base; unmatched junction bases: 26. This CDR3 is built from 23 residues. In germline, CDR1 is KGHSH, CDR2 LQKENI. Generated by immunoSEQ multiplex PCR, the TCRdb table keeps only in-frame clones and is missing some. The sample contains about 200,000 clones, about 94% of which appear only once. The receptor was derived from an adult who received the AZD1222 COVID-19 vaccine. The sequencing here drew on peripheral blood, taken 28 days after the second AZD1222 dose. V gene TRBV18 combines with J gene TRBJ1-1; 7 bases fit TRBD1. The CDR3 nucleotides are TGTGCCAGCTCACCACCGAGGCGGAGGGAGGGAACCGGACAGGTGGGGCCGAACACTGAAGCTTTCTTT. As protein: CASSPPRRREGTGQVGPNTEAFF.